These 25 T cell receptor beta chains came from one sample sequenced in a study of T cells after posttransplantation cyclophosphamide. Clones were read by immunoSEQ multiplex PCR, and TCRdb kept only the in-frame ones, dropping some. The data hold tens of thousands of clones, with approximately 86% observed a single time. Sample: PBMCs. The receptors originated from a man under 40 with a blood cancer, CMV-positive, and with a related stem cell donor.

The genes are TRBV15 and TRBJ1-1, with 7 bases lining up with TRBD1. The CDR3 consists of 15 residues. J was trimmed by 1 base and V by 1 base; bases with no gene match: 3. From germline, CDR1 is LNHNV and CDR2 YYDKDF (reference sequence). The CDR3 region is CATSRAGQANTEAFF. DNA for the CDR3: TGTGCCACCAGCAGAGCTGGACAGGCGAACACTGAAGCTTTCTTT.

This chain connects TRBV5-4 to TRBJ2-5, with D possibly TRBD1 on 6 matching bases. V was pared by 2 bases and J by 2 bases, with 13 bases between. Germline-derived CDR1 and CDR2 are SGHNT and YYREEE (reference sequence). There are 15 residues in the CDR3. Written as DNA, the CDR3 is TGTGCCAGCAGCTTACAGGGCTCCCTTCAAGAGACCCAGTACTTC. Encoded protein: CASSLQGSLQETQYF. Looking up the rest from reference TRBV5-4 and TRBJ2-5 gives the full variable domain: ETGVTQSPTHLIKTRGQQVTLRCSSQSGHNTVSWYQQALGQGPQFIFQYYREEENGRGNFPPRFSGLQFPNYSSELNVNALELDDSALYLCASSLQGSLQETQYFGPGTRLLVL.

V and J are TRBV5-6 and TRBJ2-6; the D is unclear. CDR1 SGHDT and CDR2 YYEEEE come from the germline V gene. The V and J ends lost 2 bases and 2 bases respectively, with 8 bases between them. This CDR3 has 15 residues. The CDR3 is CASSFYFTGANVLTF. The DNA of the CDR3 is TGTGCCAGCAGCTTCTACTTCACTGGGGCCAACGTCCTGACTTTC.

This clone was seen more than once but under ten times. The chain couples TRBV6-1 to TRBJ2-3; 8 positions agree with TRBD1. V trimming: 5 bases; J trimming: 3 bases; junction bases outside the gene matches: 4. The CDR3 is 14 amino acids. Germline CDR1 MNHNS, CDR2 SASEGT. The CDR3 loop reads CASSMGQETDTQYF. In DNA, the CDR3 is TGTGCCAGCAGTATGGGACAGGAGACAGATACGCAGTATTTT.

This rearrangement joins TRBV4-3 to TRBJ2-7, with 9 bases matching TRBD1. Germline V gene data show CDR1 as LGHNA and CDR2 as YSLEER. The CDR3 spans 15 residues. V gave up 1 base and J gave up 2 bases; unmatched junction bases: 3. As DNA, the CDR3 is TGCGCCAGCAGCCAAGGGACAGGGGAAGCCTACGAGCAGTACTTC. It specifies CASSQGTGEAYEQYF.

The chain combines TRBV4-3 with TRBJ2-7; perhaps TRBD2 as D (5 bases). The germline V gene encodes CDR1 LGHNA and CDR2 YSLEER. V shed 4 bases and J shed 2 bases, with 21 bases lying between them. The CDR3 contains 17 residues. The CDR3 sequence is CASSLSGRGGLTYEQYF. The CDR3, as DNA: TGCGCCAGCAGCCTAAGTGGGAGAGGCGGGTTAACCTACGAGCAGTACTTC.

This chain uses TRBV7-3 with TRBJ2-1; 8 bases align to TRBD2. The germline CDR1 and CDR2 sequences are SGHTA and FQGTGA. The CDR3 has 15 amino acids. Trimming took 2 bases from V and 6 from J; bases not matched to a gene: 6. The chain's CDR3 is CASSLLAGGTNEQFF. CDR3 nucleotide sequence: TGTGCCAGCAGCTTATTGGCGGGAGGTACCAATGAGCAGTTCTTC.

This chain uses TRBV4-1 with TRBJ2-1; 8 nucleotides line up with TRBD1. This CDR3 contains 15 residues. Trimming removed 5 bases from V and 4 bases from J; junction bases left unmatched: 7. The germline gives CDR1 MGHRA, CDR2 YSYEKL. This CDR3 is CASSKTGAEYNEQFF. CDR3 DNA sequence: TGCGCCAGCAGCAAGACAGGGGCGGAATACAATGAGCAGTTCTTC.

This clone was detected only once. V gene TRBV7-2 combines with J gene TRBJ2-7; no firm D call. CDR1 SGHTA and CDR2 FQGNSA come from the germline V gene. The CDR3 contains 12 residues. V dropped 5 bases and J dropped 0 bases, with 5 bases sitting between them. The CDR3 loop is CASSSRSYEQYF. The CDR3 DNA sequence: TGTGCCAGCAGCAGCCGCTCCTACGAGCAGTACTTC.

This chain joins TRBV6-5 and TRBJ2-5; a possible D gene is TRBD1 (6 bases). CDR1 MNHEY and CDR2 SVGAGI come from the germline V gene. The CDR3 consists of 14 residues. V was shortened by 8 bases and J by 1 base, with 14 bases between the two germline ends. CDR3 nucleotides: TGTGCCAGCGGTGGGGCAGGGGTCCAAGAGACCCAGTACTTC. Translation: CASGGAGVQETQYF.

The V call is TRBV29-1, the J call TRBJ2-7; 9 nucleotides agree with TRBD1. There are 13 residues in the CDR3. V shed 6 bases and J 5 bases; nucleotides not matched to a gene: 8. Looked up from germline, CDR1 is SQVTM and CDR2 is ANQGSEA. In DNA form, the CDR3 reads TGCAGCGTACAACAGGGGGCGGTTGACGAGCAGTACTTC. It specifies CSVQQGAVDEQYF.

This chain uses TRBV29-1 with TRBJ2-5; 14 bases match TRBD2. This CDR3 is 15 amino acids long. Looked up from germline, CDR1 is SQVTM and CDR2 is ANQGSEA. Trimming cost V 5 bases and J 4 bases; bases outside gene matches: 6. The CDR3 sequence is CSVLGTSGSSETQYF. CDR3 in DNA: TGCAGCGTTCTCGGGACTAGCGGGAGTTCAGAGACCCAGTACTTC.

The chain combines TRBV11-2 with TRBJ1-1; D is unclear. Per the germline V gene, CDR1 is SGHAT and CDR2 is FQNNGV. The CDR3 is 12 residues long. Deletions cut 8 bases from V and 1 base from J, with 8 bases between. Here the CDR3 reads CASGRRNTEAFF. DNA for the CDR3: TGTGCCAGCGGGAGAAGGAACACTGAAGCTTTCTTT.

In this sample, this clone turned up once. J is TRBJ1-2 and V is TRBV10-2; tentatively, D is TRBD1 (5 bases). Per germline, CDR1 WSHSY and CDR2 SAAADI. The CDR3 contains 14 residues. Trimming took 2 bases from V and 8 from J, leaving 15 bases between them. The CDR3 loop reads CASSELKGPSGYTF. CDR3 DNA sequence: TGCGCCAGCAGTGAGCTCAAGGGGCCAAGCGGCTACACCTTC.

The V call is TRBV23-1, the J call TRBJ1-3, with D unclear. TRBV23-1 is designated an ORF whose function remains uncertain. The CDR3 runs 14 residues. V lost 6 bases, J lost 7 bases, and 16 bases lay in between. Here the CDR3 DNA reads TGCGCCAGCAGCCCATCCGGCCGCGGGAACACCATATATTTT. It specifies CASSPSGRGNTIYF.

The V gene is TRBV4-1, the J gene TRBJ2-1, with 8 bases aligning to TRBD2. The germline CDR1 and CDR2 sequences are MGHRA and YSYEKL. The CDR3 consists of 17 residues. The junction had 11 bases not matched to a gene; V was cut back by 1 base and J by 6 bases. CDR3 sequence (DNA): TGCGCCAGCAGCCAAGTTGGTCGGGGGGGGCGGGGCAATGAGCAGTTCTTC. The encoded protein is CASSQVGRGGRGNEQFF.

As regards this clone: Mismatch with germline at one junction end may stem from a read error. The chain recombines TRBV11-2 with TRBJ2-1; D remains unclear. The CDR3 is 15 amino acids. Germline lookup yields CDR1 SGHAT and CDR2 FQNNGV. The CDR3 nucleotides are TGTGCCAGCAGCTTAGATCACCTAGTCTACCATGAGCAGTTCTTC. This codes for CASSLDHLVYHEQFF.

In this sample, this clone turned up once. The V and J genes are TRBV7-2 and TRBJ2-7; a possible D gene is TRBD1 (6 bases). The germline V gene encodes CDR1 SGHTA and CDR2 FQGNSA. V was shortened by 4 bases and J by 4 bases, with 17 bases between the two germline ends. This CDR3 contains 15 residues. CDR3 DNA sequence: TGTGCCAGCAGCTCGTTCCTACAGGGCGGGTACGAGCAGTACTTC. Translating gives CASSSFLQGGYEQYF.

V usage is TRBV29-1 and J usage is TRBJ2-3; TRBD2 matches 14 bases. CDR1 is SQVTM and CDR2 is ANQGSEA in the germline V gene. Unmatched junction bases numbered 10, after V lost 4 bases and J lost 4 bases. The CDR3 is made up of 17 amino acids. The CDR3 bases are TGCAGCGTTGTGCCTGGGACTAGCGGGAGTAGTCCAGATACGCAGTATTTT. Translation: CSVVPGTSGSSPDTQYF.

Concerning this clone: The junction departs from germline at one end; a sequencing error may be responsible. This rearrangement joins TRBV7-7 to TRBJ2-5, with TRBD2 as a possible D gene (5 bases). CDR1 and CDR2 (germline): SSHAT, FNYEAQ (reference sequence). The CDR3 totals 14 residues. The CDR3: CASSLNSGQETQYF. CDR3 nucleotides: TGTGCTAGCAGTCTCAACAGCGGCCAAGAGACCCAGTACTTC. The full variable domain, in which reference TRBV7-7 and TRBJ2-5 provide the parts outside the CDR3, is GAGVSQSPRYKVTKRGQDVTLRCDPISSHATLYWYQQALGQGPEFLTYFNYEAQPDKSGLPSDRFSAERPEGSISTLTIQRTEQRDSAMYRCASSLNSGQETQYFGPGTRLLVL.

The V gene is TRBV6-1, the J gene TRBJ2-7; no reliable D call. CDR3 length: 15 residues. V lost 2 bases and J lost 4, with 15 bases in between. Germline CDR1 is MNHNS and CDR2 is SASEGT. The CDR3, as DNA: TGTGCCAGCAGTGAAATTTGGTTCCCCAGGTACGAGCAGTACTTC. It encodes CASSEIWFPRYEQYF.

The rearrangement links TRBV2 to TRBJ2-5; a possible D gene is TRBD2 (7 bases). The CDR3 has 13 residues. Trimming removed 4 bases from V and 5 bases from J, with 11 bases in between. CDR1 is SNHLY and CDR2 is FYNNEI in the germline V gene. Here the CDR3 reads CASSGGGGETQYF. DNA for the CDR3: TGTGCCAGCAGTGGGGGGGGCGGGGAGACCCAGTACTTC.

The genes are TRBV18 and TRBJ2-1, with 7 bases identical to TRBD1. V lost 6 bases and J lost 1; bases outside the gene matches: 9. The CDR3 is 16 amino acids. The germline gives CDR1 KGHSH, CDR2 LQKENI. CDR3 amino acids: CASSPLGGASYNEQFF. CDR3 bases: TGTGCCAGCTCCCCCTTAGGGGGCGCTTCCTACAATGAGCAGTTCTTC.

This CDR3 is CASSLLGDTIYF. The CDR3, as DNA: TGTGCCAGCAGCTTACTCGGGGACACCATATATTTT. The gene calls are TRBV11-2 and TRBJ1-3; unclear D gene. In germline, CDR1 is SGHAT, CDR2 FQNNGV. CDR3 length equals 12 residues. V lost 2 bases and J lost 8, with 7 bases in between.

The CDR3 DNA follows: TGCGCCAGCAGCCCCCCCCTTAGCGGGAGGGACAATGAGCAGTTCTTC. Translating it yields CASSPPLSGRDNEQFF. V gene TRBV5-1 combines with J gene TRBJ2-1; 11 nucleotides line up with TRBD2. Trimming cost V 4 bases and J 5 bases; bases outside gene matches: 8. The CDR3 runs 16 residues. The germline CDR1 and CDR2 sequences are SGHRS and YFSETQ.